Shown below are 27 T cell receptor beta chains from a single sample sequenced in a study of CD8+ T cells in alopecia areata. Following extraction, RNA underwent reverse transcription to cDNA, which served as the sequencing template. Clones were read by immunoSEQ multiplex PCR, and TCRdb kept only the in-frame ones, dropping some. This sample has hundreds of thousands of clones; around two thirds occur once, and the top ten carry 1% to 1.5%. The material was CD4+ T cells sorted from blood, obtained at week 0. The source of these receptors is a human donor with alopecia areata.

The J gene is TRBJ2-1, the V gene TRBV7-2; D assignment may be TRBD1 or TRBD2 (5 bases each). The V and J ends lost 2 bases and 4 bases respectively, with 12 bases between them. CDR3 length: 15 amino acids. Germline V gives CDR1 SGHTA, CDR2 FQGNSA. The DNA of the CDR3 is TGTGCCAGCAGCTTAAGGTCGGGGCCTTACAATGAGCAGTTCTTC. Translation: CASSLRSGPYNEQFF.

The J gene is TRBJ1-4, the V gene TRBV29-1, with D possibly being TRBD1 (6 bases). The CDR3 is 14 residues long. V was cut by 5 bases and J by 5 bases, with 15 bases left in between. The germline CDR1 and CDR2 sequences are SQVTM and ANQGSEA. DNA of the CDR3: TGCAGCGTTACCAAGACAGGCCCGAATGAAAAACTGTTTTTT. As protein: CSVTKTGPNEKLFF.

The chain employs TRBV30 and TRBJ2-3; D might be TRBD1 or TRBD2, each matching 6 bases. Germline V gene lookup returns CDR1 GTSNPN and CDR2 SVGIG (reference sequence). The V end lost 0 bases, the J end lost 9 bases, and 16 bases lay between the germline ends. The length of the CDR3 is 14 residues. As DNA, the CDR3 is TGTGCCTGGAGTGTAAAAGGGGGGAAGGACACGCAGTATTTT. Translated, it gives CAWSVKGGKDTQYF.

This clone appeared a few times. This chain joins TRBV5-6 and TRBJ2-5, with D possibly matching TRBD1 (5 bases). The CDR3 has 13 residues. Germline V gives CDR1 SGHDT, CDR2 YYEEEE. Trimming took off 4 bases at V and 0 bases at J, with 7 bases between the two ends. The CDR3 is CASSRTHQETQYF. In DNA form, the CDR3 reads TGTGCCAGCAGCCGGACACACCAAGAGACCCAGTACTTC.

This chain uses TRBV13 with TRBJ1-5; D possibly corresponds to TRBD1 (5 bases). Germline values: CDR1 PRHDT, CDR2 FYEKMQ (reference sequence). This CDR3 has 14 residues. V was cut by 1 base and J by 7 bases, with 11 bases left in between. In DNA, the CDR3 is TGTGCCAGCAGCTTAGCAGGGCGGGGACAGCCCCAGCATTTT. Translated, it gives CASSLAGRGQPQHF. Variable domain in full (rest from reference TRBV13 and TRBJ1-5): AAGVIQSPRHLIKEKRETATLKCYPIPRHDTVYWYQQGPGQDPQFLISFYEKMQSDKGSIPDRFSAQQFSDYHSELNMSSLELGDSALYFCASSLAGRGQPQHFGDGTRLSIL.

The rearrangement links TRBV18 to TRBJ2-7; possibly TRBD1 or TRBD2 for D (6 bases each). This CDR3 spans 14 amino acids. Trimming took off 5 bases at V and 6 bases at J, with 17 bases between the two ends. The V gene's germline CDR1 is KGHSH and CDR2 LQKENI. The CDR3 loop is CASSTGAHFAEQYF. CDR3 DNA sequence: TGTGCCAGCTCAACGGGGGCCCACTTCGCCGAGCAGTACTTC.

The rearrangement joins TRBV30 to TRBJ2-2; 7 positions match TRBD1. This CDR3 spans 15 amino acids. J gave up 4 bases and V 5 bases, and 10 bases lay outside the gene matches. The germline CDR1 and CDR2 sequences are GTSNPN and SVGIG (reference sequence). Here the CDR3 reads CAWAGGGLITGELFF. The CDR3 DNA reads TGTGCCTGGGCAGGGGGTGGACTGATCACCGGGGAGCTGTTTTTT.

In its sample, this clone was seen a few times. The chain employs TRBV4-2 and TRBJ2-3; TRBD2 matches at 9 bases. Germline CDR1 reads LGHNA; CDR2 reads YNFKEQ. The length of the CDR3 is 15 residues. The V gene end was trimmed by 4 bases and the J gene end by 4 bases; junction bases not matched to a gene: 6. The CDR3 sequence is CASSPRKRGADTQYF. CDR3 bases: TGTGCCAGCAGCCCCCGGAAGCGGGGGGCAGATACGCAGTATTTT.

CDR3: CASSVVNVNTGELFF. CDR3 DNA: TGTGCCAGCAGCGTAGTGAACGTGAACACCGGGGAGCTGTTTTTT. V gene TRBV9 combines with J gene TRBJ2-2; D is unclear. Germline CDR1 and CDR2: SGDLS and YYNGEE. The V and J ends lost 0 bases and 1 base respectively, with 7 bases between them. There are 15 residues in the CDR3. The full variable domain, with the rest looked up from reference TRBV9 and TRBJ2-2, is DSGVTQTPKHLITATGQRVTLRCSPRSGDLSVYWYQQSLDQGLQFLIQYYNGEERAKGNILERFSAQQFPDLHSELNLSSLELGDSALYFCASSVVNVNTGELFFGEGSRLTVL.

This clone was counted a single time. The chain is built from TRBV29-1 and TRBJ2-3; 10 bases align to TRBD1. This CDR3 has 15 amino acids. The V gene end was trimmed by 5 bases and the J gene end by 1 base; junction bases not matched to a gene: 6. CDR1 is SQVTM, CDR2 ANQGSEA, per germline. CDR3 protein: CSVTDRGIRTDTQYF. CDR3 coding DNA: TGCAGCGTTACGGACAGGGGGATCCGCACAGATACGCAGTATTTT.

The V gene is TRBV19, the J gene TRBJ2-1, with 10 bases matching TRBD1. This CDR3 has 16 amino acids. J lost 6 bases, V lost 5 bases, and 10 bases had no gene match. Germline V gene sequence: CDR1 LNHDA, CDR2 SQIVND (reference sequence). In nucleotides, the CDR3 is TGTGCCAGTAGTGCCCCCGGGACAGGGGTCCCCAATGAGCAGTTCTTC. Translation gives CASSAPGTGVPNEQFF. Drawing the rest from reference TRBV19 and TRBJ2-1, the complete variable domain is DGGITQSPKYLFRKEGQNVTLSCEQNLNHDAMYWYRQDPGQGLRLIYYSQIVNDFQKGDIAEGYSVSREKKESFPLTVTSAQKNPTAFYLCASSAPGTGVPNEQFFGPGTRLTVL.

This chain joins TRBV7-2 and TRBJ1-5, with D hard to call. Trimming stripped 0 bases from V and 4 bases from J, with 7 bases between. The CDR3 runs to 14 residues. The germline V gene encodes CDR1 SGHTA and CDR2 FQGNSA. The CDR3, as DNA: TGTGCCAGCAGCTTAGCAGGGCGGAATCAGCCCCAGCATTTT. This codes for CASSLAGRNQPQHF.

The rearrangement joins TRBV7-9 to TRBJ2-2; 7 nucleotides agree with TRBD1. The germline V gene encodes CDR1 SEHNR and CDR2 FQNEAQ (reference sequence). The J segment lost 0 bases and the V segment lost 8 bases, leaving 15 bases of the junction unmatched. This CDR3 comprises 18 residues. CDR3 in amino acids: CASFFRGQTNSNTGELFF. The CDR3 DNA follows: TGTGCCAGCTTTTTCCGGGGACAGACTAATTCGAACACCGGGGAGCTGTTTTTT.

The CDR3 DNA is TGTGCCACCAGCAGAGATCACCTGGACAGGGGGGAGCAGTACTTC. Amino acids: CATSRDHLDRGEQYF. The gene calls are TRBV15 and TRBJ2-7; 10 nucleotides agree with TRBD1. The V gene end was trimmed by 0 bases and the J gene end by 7 bases; junction bases not matched to a gene: 6. Germline V lookup: CDR1 LNHNV, CDR2 YYDKDF (reference sequence). The CDR3 contains 15 residues.

The chain joins TRBV2 to TRBJ2-3; 7 positions agree with TRBD1. Germline V gives CDR1 SNHLY, CDR2 FYNNEI. The CDR3 loop spans 15 amino acids. V shed 4 bases, J shed 1 base, and the junction held 5 bases outside the gene matches. CDR3 DNA: TGTGCCAGCAGTGCGTGGGACAGTGGCACAGATACGCAGTATTTT. Translating it yields CASSAWDSGTDTQYF.

The chain combines TRBV30 with TRBJ1-5, with D tentatively TRBD1 (5 bases). Germline V gene data show CDR1 as GTSNPN and CDR2 as SVGIG (reference sequence). The V and J ends lost 7 bases and 10 bases respectively, with 14 bases between them. The CDR3 length is 11 residues. The CDR3 DNA is TGTGCCTTAGGGACTTCTGGTCCCCAGCATTTT. Encoded protein: CALGTSGPQHF.

V and J are TRBV27 and TRBJ1-6; 8 bases match TRBD1. Trimming removed 3 bases from V and 9 bases from J; junction bases left unmatched: 4. Germline values: CDR1 MNHEY, CDR2 SMNVEV (reference sequence). The CDR3 consists of 14 residues. This CDR3 is CASSFAQGASPLHF. The CDR3 DNA is TGTGCCAGCAGTTTTGCCCAGGGGGCTTCACCCCTCCACTTT.

This rearrangement joins TRBV18 to TRBJ2-7; possibly TRBD2 for D (6 bases). V was trimmed by 0 bases and J by 3 bases, leaving 12 bases between them. Per germline, CDR1 KGHSH and CDR2 LQKENI. This CDR3 region has 15 residues. The CDR3: CASSPPGGHYYEQYF. The CDR3 nucleotides are TGTGCCAGCTCACCACCTGGAGGGCATTACTACGAGCAGTACTTC.

The chain links TRBV7-2 to TRBJ2-7; TRBD1 is a possible D gene (6 bases). The V gene's germline CDR1 is SGHTA and CDR2 FQGNSA. CDR3 length: 13 amino acids. V dropped 7 bases and J dropped 5 bases, with 15 bases sitting between them. In DNA form, the CDR3 reads TGTGCCAGCACCCTAACAGGGATCCACGAGCAGTACTTC. Translated, it gives CASTLTGIHEQYF. The entire variable domain, with the rest obtained from reference TRBV7-2 and TRBJ2-7, is as follows: GAGVSQSPSNKVTEKGKDVELRCDPISGHTALYWYRQSLGQGLEFLIYFQGNSAPDKSGLPSDRFSAERTGGSVSTLTIQRTQQEDSAVYLCASTLTGIHEQYFGPGTRLTVT.

This clone was found many times. The chain has TRBV15 and TRBJ1-3; 7 bases map to TRBD1. Trimming cost V 4 bases and J 0 bases; bases outside gene matches: 6. The CDR3 contains 16 residues. Germline lookup yields CDR1 LNHNV and CDR2 YYDKDF (reference sequence). The CDR3 DNA reads as TGTGCCACCAGCATTCTGTGGACAGGCTCTGGAAACACCATATATTTT. This sequence encodes CATSILWTGSGNTIYF. Full variable domain (rest looked up from reference TRBV15 and TRBJ1-3): DAMVIQNPRYQVTQFGKPVTLSCSQTLNHNVMYWYQQKSSQAPKLLFHYYDKDFNNEADTPDNFQSRRPNTSFCFLDIRSPGLGDTAMYLCATSILWTGSGNTIYFGEGSWLTVV.

With regard to this clone: The sample has other DNA sequences that encode this CDR3 too. The rearrangement links TRBV29-1 to TRBJ2-2; TRBD1 agrees at 9 bases. The CDR3 covers 13 residues. After removal of 6 bases from V and 1 base from J, the junction contained 0 bases not matched to a gene. The germline gives CDR1 SQVTM, CDR2 ANQGSEA. The CDR3 DNA is TGCAGCGTGGACAGGGGGAACACCGGGGAGCTGTTTTTT. Its translation is CSVDRGNTGELFF.

V is TRBV29-1 and J is TRBJ1-2, with a tentative D call TRBD1 (5 bases). This CDR3 region has 11 residues. V was clipped by 6 bases and J by 6 bases, with 11 bases between them. The germline gives CDR1 SQVTM, CDR2 ANQGSEA. The CDR3 nucleotides are TGCAGCGTCTCCGGGACGAATGGCTACACCTTC. Translating gives CSVSGTNGYTF. Using reference TRBV29-1 and TRBJ1-2 for the parts outside the CDR3, the full variable domain is SAVISQKPSRDICQRGTSLTIQCQVDSQVTMMFWYRQQPGQSLTLIATANQGSEATYESGFVIDKFPISRPNLTFSTLTVSNMSPEDSSIYLCSVSGTNGYTFGSGTRLTVV.

This clone occurred many times. Other DNA sequences in this specimen translate into the identical CDR3. The chain links TRBV7-8 to TRBJ2-3; no firm D call. The CDR3 spans 12 residues. Trimming stripped 5 bases from V and 2 bases from J, with 5 bases between. Germline-derived CDR1 and CDR2 are SGHVS and FQNEAQ. DNA for the CDR3: TGTGCCAGCAGCCCAACCACAGATACGCAGTATTTT. Translation: CASSPTTDTQYF.

J is TRBJ1-6 and V is TRBV30; D is possibly TRBD1 (6 bases). This CDR3 contains 13 residues. Trimming shortened V by 2 bases and J by 7 bases, and 9 bases separated the two germline ends. Germline CDR1 is GTSNPN and CDR2 is SVGIG (reference sequence). CDR3 protein: CAWSNGGNSPLHF. The CDR3 bases are TGTGCCTGGAGTAATGGGGGCAATTCACCCCTCCACTTT.

Comments on this clone: At one of its ends the junction is not consistent with the germline gene, which may arise from a read error. The chain links TRBV5-1 to TRBJ1-1, with a weak D call TRBD1 (6 bases). The CDR3 is 14 residues long. The germline V gene has CDR1 SGHRS and CDR2 YFSETQ. The CDR3 coding sequence is TGCGCCAGCACCTTGGAAGGGGGACGGACTGAAGCTTTCTTT. This encodes CASTLEGGRTEAFF.

This rearrangement joins TRBV6-5 to TRBJ1-6, with D possibly matching TRBD1 (5 bases). CDR1 is MNHEY, CDR2 SVGAGI, per germline. The CDR3 has 13 amino acids. The ends were cut back, 5 bases at V and 7 bases at J, with 9 bases in the middle. CDR3 residues: CASSQGGNSPLHF. CDR3 in DNA: TGTGCCAGCAGTCAGGGTGGGAATTCACCCCTCCACTTT.

The chain recombines TRBV29-1 with TRBJ1-1; the D is unclear. The ends were cut back, 4 bases at V and 0 bases at J, with 12 bases in the middle. CDR3 length: 14 residues. From germline, CDR1 is SQVTM and CDR2 ANQGSEA. This chain's CDR3 is CSVAKETLNTEAFF. The CDR3, as DNA: TGCAGCGTTGCTAAGGAAACCTTGAACACTGAAGCTTTCTTT.